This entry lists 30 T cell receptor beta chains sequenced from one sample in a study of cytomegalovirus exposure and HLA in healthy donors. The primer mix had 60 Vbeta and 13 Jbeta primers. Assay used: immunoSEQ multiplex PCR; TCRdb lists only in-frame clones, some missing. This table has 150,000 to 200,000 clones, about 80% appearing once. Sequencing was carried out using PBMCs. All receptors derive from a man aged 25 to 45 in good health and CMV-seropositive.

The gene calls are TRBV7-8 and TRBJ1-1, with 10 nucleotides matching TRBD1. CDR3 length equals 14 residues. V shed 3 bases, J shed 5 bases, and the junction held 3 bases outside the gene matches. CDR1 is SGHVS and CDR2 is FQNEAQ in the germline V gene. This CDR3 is CASSLTGGATEAFF. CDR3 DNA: TGTGCCAGCAGCTTGACAGGGGGCGCGACTGAAGCTTTCTTT.

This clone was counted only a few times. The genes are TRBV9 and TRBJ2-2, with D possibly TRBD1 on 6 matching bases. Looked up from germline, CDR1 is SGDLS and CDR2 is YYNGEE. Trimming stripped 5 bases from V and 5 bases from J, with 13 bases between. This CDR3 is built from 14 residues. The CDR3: CASREGGRTGELFF. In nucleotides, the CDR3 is TGTGCCAGCAGGGAAGGGGGTAGGACCGGGGAGCTGTTTTTT.

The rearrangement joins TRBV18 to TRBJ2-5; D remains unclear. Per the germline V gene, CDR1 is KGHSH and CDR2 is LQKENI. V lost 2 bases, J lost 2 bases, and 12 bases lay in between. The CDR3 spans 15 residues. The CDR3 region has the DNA TGTGCCAGCTCACCAGTTCTTGCGTATCAAGAGACCCAGTACTTC. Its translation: CASSPVLAYQETQYF.

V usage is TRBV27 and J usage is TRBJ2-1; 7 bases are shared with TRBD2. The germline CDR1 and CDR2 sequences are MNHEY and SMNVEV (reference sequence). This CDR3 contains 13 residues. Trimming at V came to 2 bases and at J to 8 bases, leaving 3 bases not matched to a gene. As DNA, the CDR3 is TGTGCCAGCAGTTTAGCGGGAGCCGATGAGCAGTTCTTC. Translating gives CASSLAGADEQFF.

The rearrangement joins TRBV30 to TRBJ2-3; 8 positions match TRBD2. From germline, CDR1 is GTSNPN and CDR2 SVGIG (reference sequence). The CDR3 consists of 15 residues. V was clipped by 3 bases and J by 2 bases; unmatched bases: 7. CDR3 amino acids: CAWSPTSGSTDTQYF. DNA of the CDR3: TGTGCCTGGAGCCCCACTAGCGGCTCCACAGATACGCAGTATTTT.

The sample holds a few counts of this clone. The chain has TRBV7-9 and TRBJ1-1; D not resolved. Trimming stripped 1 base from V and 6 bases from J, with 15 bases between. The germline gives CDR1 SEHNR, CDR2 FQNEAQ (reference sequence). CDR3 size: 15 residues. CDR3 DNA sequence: TGTGCCAGCAGCTTAGGAAGCAGCGTCGACGCTGAAGCTTTCTTT. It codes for CASSLGSSVDAEAFF.

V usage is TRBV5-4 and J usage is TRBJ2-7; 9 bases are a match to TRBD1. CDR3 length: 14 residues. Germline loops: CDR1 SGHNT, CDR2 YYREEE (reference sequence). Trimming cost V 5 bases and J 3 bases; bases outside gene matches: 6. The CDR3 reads CASRRTGEGYEQYF. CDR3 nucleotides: TGTGCCAGCAGGAGGACAGGGGAAGGCTACGAGCAGTACTTC. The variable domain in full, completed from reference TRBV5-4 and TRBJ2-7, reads ETGVTQSPTHLIKTRGQQVTLRCSSQSGHNTVSWYQQALGQGPQFIFQYYREEENGRGNFPPRFSGLQFPNYSSELNVNALELDDSALYLCASRRTGEGYEQYFGPGTRLTVT.

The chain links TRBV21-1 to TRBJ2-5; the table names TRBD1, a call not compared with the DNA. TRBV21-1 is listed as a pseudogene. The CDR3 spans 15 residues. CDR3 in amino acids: CASSLFEGAQETQYF. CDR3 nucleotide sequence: TGTGCCAGCAGCCTTTTCGAGGGGGCCCAAGAGACCCAGTACTTC.

CDR3 residues: CASSRGAGGMADTQYF. For the CDR3, the DNA is TGTGCCAGCAGCCGAGGGGCAGGGGGCATGGCAGATACGCAGTATTTT. The J gene is TRBJ2-3, the V gene TRBV7-3; 8 bases are shared with TRBD1. The CDR3 loop spans 16 amino acids. CDR1 is SGHTA, CDR2 FQGTGA, per germline. V lost 5 bases and J lost 4; bases outside the gene matches: 11.

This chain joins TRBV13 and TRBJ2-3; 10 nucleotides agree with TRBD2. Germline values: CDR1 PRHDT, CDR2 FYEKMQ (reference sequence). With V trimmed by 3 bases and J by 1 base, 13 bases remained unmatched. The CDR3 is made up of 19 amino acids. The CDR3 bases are TGTGCCAGCAGCTTGTGGGGGGCTAGCGGGGGCTCCCGCACAGATACGCAGTATTTT. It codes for CASSLWGASGGSRTDTQYF.

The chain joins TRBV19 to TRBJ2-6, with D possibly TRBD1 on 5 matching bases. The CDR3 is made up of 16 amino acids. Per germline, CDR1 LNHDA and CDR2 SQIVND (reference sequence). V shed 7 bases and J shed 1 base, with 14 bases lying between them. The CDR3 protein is CASTQRTLSGANVLTF. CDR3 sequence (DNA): TGTGCCAGTACCCAGAGGACACTTTCTGGGGCCAACGTCCTGACTTTC.

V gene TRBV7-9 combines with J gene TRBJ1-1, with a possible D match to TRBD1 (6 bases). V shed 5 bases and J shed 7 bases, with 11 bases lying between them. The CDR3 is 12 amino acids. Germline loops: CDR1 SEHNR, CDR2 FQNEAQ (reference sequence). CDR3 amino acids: CASSRTGLEAFF. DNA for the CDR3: TGTGCCAGCAGCCGAACAGGGCTTGAAGCTTTCTTT.

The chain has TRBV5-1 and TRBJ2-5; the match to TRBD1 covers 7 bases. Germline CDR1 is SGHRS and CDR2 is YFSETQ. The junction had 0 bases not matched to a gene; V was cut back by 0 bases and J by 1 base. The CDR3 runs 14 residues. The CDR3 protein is CASSLEGAQETQYF. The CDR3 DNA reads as TGCGCCAGCAGCTTGGAGGGGGCCCAAGAGACCCAGTACTTC.

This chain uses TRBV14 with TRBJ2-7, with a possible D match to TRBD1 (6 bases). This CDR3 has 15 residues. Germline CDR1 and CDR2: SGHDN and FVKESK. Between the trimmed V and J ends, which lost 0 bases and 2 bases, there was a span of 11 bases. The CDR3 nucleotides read TGTGCCAGCAGCCAAGACCTGGGGGCCCCCTACGAGCAGTACTTC. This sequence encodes CASSQDLGAPYEQYF.

The CDR3 protein is CASSFTLTGEAGELFF. For the CDR3, the DNA is TGTGCCAGCAGTTTCACCTTGACAGGAGAGGCCGGGGAGCTGTTTTTT. The J gene is TRBJ2-2, the V gene TRBV27, with a possible D match to TRBD1 (6 bases). V was cut by 3 bases and J by 6 bases, with 17 bases left in between. Germline values: CDR1 MNHEY, CDR2 SMNVEV (reference sequence). The CDR3 spans 16 residues.

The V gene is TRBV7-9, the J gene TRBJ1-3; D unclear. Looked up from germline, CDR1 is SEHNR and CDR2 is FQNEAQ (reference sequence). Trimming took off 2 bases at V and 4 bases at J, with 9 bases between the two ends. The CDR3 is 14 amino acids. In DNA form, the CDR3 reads TGTGCCAGCAGCTTAACTCGACAAGGAAACACCATATATTTT. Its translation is CASSLTRQGNTIYF.

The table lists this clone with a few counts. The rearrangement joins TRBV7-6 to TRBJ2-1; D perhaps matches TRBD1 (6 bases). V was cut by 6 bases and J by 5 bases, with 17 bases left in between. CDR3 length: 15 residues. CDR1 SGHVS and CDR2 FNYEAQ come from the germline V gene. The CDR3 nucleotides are TGTGCCAGCAGTCCTAGACAGGTGGGAGACAATGAGCAGTTCTTC. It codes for CASSPRQVGDNEQFF.

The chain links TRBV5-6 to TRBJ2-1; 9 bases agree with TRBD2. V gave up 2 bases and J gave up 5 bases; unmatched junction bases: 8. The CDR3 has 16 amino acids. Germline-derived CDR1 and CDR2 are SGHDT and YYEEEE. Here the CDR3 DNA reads TGTGCCAGCAGCTTTTATAGCGGGAGAGATAACAATGAGCAGTTCTTC. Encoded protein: CASSFYSGRDNNEQFF. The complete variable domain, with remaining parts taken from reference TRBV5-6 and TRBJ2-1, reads DAGVTQSPTHLIKTRGQQVTLRCSPKSGHDTVSWYQQALGQGPQFIFQYYEEEERQRGNFPDRFSGHQFPNYSSELNVNALLLGDSALYLCASSFYSGRDNNEQFFGPGTRLTVL.

The CDR3 protein is CASSLSASYEQYF. The CDR3 DNA reads TGTGCCAGCAGTCTCAGCGCCAGCTACGAGCAGTACTTC. This sequence joins TRBV7-6 and TRBJ2-7, with D unresolved. The ends were cut back, 6 bases at V and 3 bases at J, with 12 bases in the middle. Germline CDR1 reads SGHVS; CDR2 reads FNYEAQ. CDR3 length: 13 residues.

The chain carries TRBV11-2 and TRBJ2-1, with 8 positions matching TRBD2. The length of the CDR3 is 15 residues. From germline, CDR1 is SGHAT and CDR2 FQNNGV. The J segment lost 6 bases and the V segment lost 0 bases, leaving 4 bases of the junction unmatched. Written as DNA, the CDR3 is TGTGCCAGCAGCTTAGATCGACTAGCGAGCAATGAGCAGTTCTTC. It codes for CASSLDRLASNEQFF.

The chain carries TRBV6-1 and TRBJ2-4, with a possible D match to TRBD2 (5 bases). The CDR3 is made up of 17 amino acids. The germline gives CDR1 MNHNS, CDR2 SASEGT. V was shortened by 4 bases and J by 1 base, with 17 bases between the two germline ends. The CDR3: CASSAGPVREAKNIQYF. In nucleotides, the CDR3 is TGTGCCAGCAGTGCCGGGCCCGTGAGGGAGGCCAAAAACATTCAGTACTTC.

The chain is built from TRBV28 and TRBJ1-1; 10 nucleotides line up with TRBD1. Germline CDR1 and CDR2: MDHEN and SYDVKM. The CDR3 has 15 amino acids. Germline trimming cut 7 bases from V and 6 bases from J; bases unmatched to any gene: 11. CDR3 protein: CASIRQGANSPEAFF. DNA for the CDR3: TGTGCCAGCATCCGACAGGGGGCCAATTCTCCTGAAGCTTTCTTT.

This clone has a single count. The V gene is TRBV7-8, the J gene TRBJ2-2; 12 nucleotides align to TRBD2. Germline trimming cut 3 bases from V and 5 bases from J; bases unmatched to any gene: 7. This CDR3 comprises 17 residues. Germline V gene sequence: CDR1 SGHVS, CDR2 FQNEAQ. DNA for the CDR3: TGTGCCAGCAGCTTCACCGCCGGGACTAGCGGGACCGGGGAGCTGTTTTTT. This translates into CASSFTAGTSGTGELFF.

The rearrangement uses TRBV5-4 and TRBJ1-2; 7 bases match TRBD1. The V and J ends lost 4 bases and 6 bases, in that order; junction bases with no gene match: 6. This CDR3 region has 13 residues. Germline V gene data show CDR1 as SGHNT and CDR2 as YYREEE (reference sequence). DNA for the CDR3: TGTGCCAGCAGCCTGCCCGGGACAGATGGCTACACCTTC. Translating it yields CASSLPGTDGYTF.

The CDR3 region has the DNA TGTGCCAGCACCCAGAACCGGGGAGGTGAAGCTTTCTTT. It yields the protein CASTQNRGGEAFF. The chain has TRBV27 and TRBJ1-1, with D unresolved. The CDR3 length is 13 residues. V lost 7 bases, J lost 7 bases, and 16 bases lay in between. CDR1 is MNHEY, CDR2 SMNVEV, per germline (reference sequence).

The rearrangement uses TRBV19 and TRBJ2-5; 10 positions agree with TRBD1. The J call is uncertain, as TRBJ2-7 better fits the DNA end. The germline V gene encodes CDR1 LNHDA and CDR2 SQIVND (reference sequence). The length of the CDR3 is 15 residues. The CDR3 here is CASSIHGTGEGEQYF. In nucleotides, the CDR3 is TGTGCCAGTAGTATCCACGGGACAGGGGAGGGCGAGCAGTACTTC.

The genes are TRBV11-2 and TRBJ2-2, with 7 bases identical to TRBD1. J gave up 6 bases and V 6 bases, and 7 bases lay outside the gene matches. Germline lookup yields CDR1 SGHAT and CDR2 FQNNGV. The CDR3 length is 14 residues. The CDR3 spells CASRTDRESGELFF. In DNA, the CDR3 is TGTGCCAGCAGAACCGACAGGGAGTCCGGGGAGCTGTTTTTT.

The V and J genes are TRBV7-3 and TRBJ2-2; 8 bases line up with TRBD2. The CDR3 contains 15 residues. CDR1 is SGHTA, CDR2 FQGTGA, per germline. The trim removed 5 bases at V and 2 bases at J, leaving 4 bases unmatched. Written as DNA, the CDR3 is TGTGCCAGCAGCATTAGCGGGATCAACACCGGGGAGCTGTTTTTT. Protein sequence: CASSISGINTGELFF. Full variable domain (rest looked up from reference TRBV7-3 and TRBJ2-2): GAGVSQTPSNKVTEKGKYVELRCDPISGHTALYWYRQSLGQGPEFLIYFQGTGAADDSGLPNDRFFAVRPEGSVSTLKIQRTERGDSAVYLCASSISGINTGELFFGEGSRLTVL.

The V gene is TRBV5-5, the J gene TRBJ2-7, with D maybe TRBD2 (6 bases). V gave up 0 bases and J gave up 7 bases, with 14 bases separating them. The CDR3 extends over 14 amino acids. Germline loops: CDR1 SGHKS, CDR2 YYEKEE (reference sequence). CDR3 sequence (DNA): TGTGCCAGCAGCTTGGACGACCTAGCGTGGGAGCAGTACTTC. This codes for CASSLDDLAWEQYF.

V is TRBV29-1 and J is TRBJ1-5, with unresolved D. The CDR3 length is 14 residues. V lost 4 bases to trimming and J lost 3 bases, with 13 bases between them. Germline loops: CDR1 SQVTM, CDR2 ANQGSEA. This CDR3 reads CSVGAGGLNQPQHF. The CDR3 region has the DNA TGCAGCGTTGGTGCAGGTGGACTCAATCAGCCCCAGCATTTT. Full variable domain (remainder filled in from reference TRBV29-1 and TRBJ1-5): SAVISQKPSRDICQRGTSLTIQCQVDSQVTMMFWYRQQPGQSLTLIATANQGSEATYESGFVIDKFPISRPNLTFSTLTVSNMSPEDSSIYLCSVGAGGLNQPQHFGDGTRLSIL.